This T cell receptor beta chain was sequenced in a study of early T cells in non-severe SARS-CoV-2 infection. Whole-study context: The chains were unpaired, and the sequenced material was bulk RNA from unsorted whole blood.

Individual cDNA molecules received unique molecular identifiers during library preparation. TCRdb called the 5' RACE reads again in MiXCR, with one record for every CDR3 protein. The table lists approximately 64,000 distinct CDR3 sequences, more than 15% of them singletons, with about 8.2% in the top ten. This clonotype appeared a few times. What it recognizes is unknown. Study-wide results and limits: Anti-spike CD8 responses were favored by VDJdb matching, which missed private and CD4 specificities.

Trimming removed 4 bases at V and 0 bases at J, with 15 bases between. This CDR3 has 16 residues. CDR1 SGHRS and CDR2 YFSETQ come from the germline V gene. The sequence was collected from an adult who was a healthcare worker with PCR-confirmed SARS-CoV-2 infection or an uninfected control (not recorded which). The sequencing here drew on whole blood, taken at baseline. J is TRBJ2-3 and V is TRBV5-1, with D uncertain. The DNA for the CDR3 is TGCGCCAGCAGCCCTAATCCGAAGGTGAGCACAGATACGCAGTATTTT. Protein: CASSPNPKVSTDTQYF.